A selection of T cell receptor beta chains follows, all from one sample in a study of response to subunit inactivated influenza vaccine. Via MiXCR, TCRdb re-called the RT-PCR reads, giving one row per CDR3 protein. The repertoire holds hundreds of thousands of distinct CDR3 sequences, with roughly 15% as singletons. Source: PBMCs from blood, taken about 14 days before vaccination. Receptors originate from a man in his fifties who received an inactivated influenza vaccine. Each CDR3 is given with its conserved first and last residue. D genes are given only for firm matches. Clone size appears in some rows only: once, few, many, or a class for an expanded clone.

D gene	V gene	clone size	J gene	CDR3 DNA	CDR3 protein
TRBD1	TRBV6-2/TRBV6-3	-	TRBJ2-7	TGTGCCAGCAGTCCGCAACCGGGACAGGCACCCTACGAGCAGTACTTC	CASSPQPGQAPYEQYF
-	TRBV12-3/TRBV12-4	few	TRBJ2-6	TGTGCCAGCAGTCCCAGGTCTGGGGCCAACGTCCTGACTTTC	CASSPRSGANVLTF
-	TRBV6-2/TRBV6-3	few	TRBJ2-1	TGTGCCAGCAGTCAAGCTAATGAGCAGTTCTTC	CASSQANEQFF
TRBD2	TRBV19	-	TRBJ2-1	TGTGCCAGTCGACCCTCGGGACTAGCTTGGAATGAGCAGTTCTTC	CASRPSGLAWNEQFF
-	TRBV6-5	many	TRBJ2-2	TGTGCCAGCAGTTACGGTTCCGGGGAGCTGTTTTTT	CASSYGSGELFF
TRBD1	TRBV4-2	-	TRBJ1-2	TGTGCCAGCAGCCAAGACGAGACAGGGATCTATGGCTACACCTTC	CASSQDETGIYGYTF
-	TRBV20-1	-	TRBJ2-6	TGCAGTGCTAGCTATAACTCTGGGGCCAACGTCCTGACTTTC	CSASYNSGANVLTF
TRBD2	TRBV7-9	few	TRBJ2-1	TGTGCCAGCAGGTCGACTAGCGGGGGCCGCTCCTACAATGAGCAGTTCTTC	CASRSTSGGRSYNEQFF
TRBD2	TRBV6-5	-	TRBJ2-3	TGTGCCAGCAGTTATGGACTAGTTGCAGGCACAGATACGCAGTATTTT	CASSYGLVAGTDTQYF
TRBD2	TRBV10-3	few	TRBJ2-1	TGTGCCATCAGTGTGTCGGGGGGGACCTACAATGAGCAGTTCTTC	CAISVSGGTYNEQFF
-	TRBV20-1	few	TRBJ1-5	TGCAGTGCTAGAGATGTGGCAGGGGTAAATCAGCCCCAGCATTTT	CSARDVAGVNQPQHF
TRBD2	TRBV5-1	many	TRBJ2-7	TGCGCCAGCAGCTTCCGAGCGGGGGGGCTAGCGGGAACAAATGAGCAGTACTTC	CASSFRAGGLAGTNEQYF
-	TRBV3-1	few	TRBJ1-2	TGTGCCAGCAGCCAAGACCGACGGGAAAGGAGCTATGGCTACACCTTC	CASSQDRRERSYGYTF
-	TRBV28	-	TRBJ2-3	TGTTCCAGCAGTTACAGGACAGAGACAGATACGCAGTATTTT	CSSSYRTETDTQYF
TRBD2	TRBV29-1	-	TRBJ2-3	TGCAGCGTTGGGGTCCTAGCGGCCACAGATACGCAGTATTTT	CSVGVLAATDTQYF
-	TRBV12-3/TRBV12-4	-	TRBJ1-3	TGTGCCAGCAGTTTGGGTCTGATCGGAAACACCATATATTTT	CASSLGLIGNTIYF
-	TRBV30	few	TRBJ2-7	TGTGCCTGGAGTGTACATAGCGGAGAGTACGAGCAGTACTTC	CAWSVHSGEYEQYF
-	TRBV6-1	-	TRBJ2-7	TGTGCCAGCCAATCCCGGGCCCTATTGGGCGAGCAGTACTTC	CASQSRALLGEQYF
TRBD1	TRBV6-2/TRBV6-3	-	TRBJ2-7	TGTGCCAGCAGTTACGAGATTTTTCGGACAGGGTGGGAGCAGTACTTC	CASSYEIFRTGWEQYF
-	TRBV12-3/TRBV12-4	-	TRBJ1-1	TGTGCCAGCAGTTTAGGGGGGCCGAATGAAGCTTTCTTT	CASSLGGPNEAFF
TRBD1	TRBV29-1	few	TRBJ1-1	TGCAGCGTCCTAGGTGTGGACAGGGGGAGCACTGAAGCTTTCTTT	CSVLGVDRGSTEAFF
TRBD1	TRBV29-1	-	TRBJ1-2	TGCAGCGTACGGACAGGTTTAAACTATGGCTACACCTTC	CSVRTGLNYGYTF
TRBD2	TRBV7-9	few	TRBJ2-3	TGTGCCAGCAGCGGGGCTAGCGGGATCCGCACAGATACGCAGTATTTT	CASSGASGIRTDTQYF
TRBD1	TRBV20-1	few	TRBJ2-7	TGCAGTGCTTCTACCGGGACAGCCGTCTACGAGCAGTACTTC	CSASTGTAVYEQYF
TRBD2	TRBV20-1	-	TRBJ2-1	TGCAGTGCTAGAGATACTAGCGGCCTTAGCTCCTACAATGAGCAGTTCTTC	CSARDTSGLSSYNEQFF
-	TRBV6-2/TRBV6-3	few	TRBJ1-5	TGTGCCAGCAGTTACTCGAAAGGACAGCTGGTTAGCAATCAGCCCCAGCATTTT	CASSYSKGQLVSNQPQHF
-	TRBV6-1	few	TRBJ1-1	TGTGCCAGCCTAAGAGGGGGTTCGGACACTGAAGCTTTCTTT	CASLRGGSDTEAFF
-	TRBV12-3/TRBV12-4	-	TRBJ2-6	TGTGCCAGCAGGCCACCAGAGGGGGCCAACGTCCTGACTTTC	CASRPPEGANVLTF
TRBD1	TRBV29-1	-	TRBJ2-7	TGCAGCGTTTGCAGGGGGCAAAGGTACGAGCAGTACTTC	CSVCRGQRYEQYF
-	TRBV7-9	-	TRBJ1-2	-	CASSAEVGAGNF
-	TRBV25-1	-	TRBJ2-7	TGTGCCAGCAGTGCCGGTGCCCACGAGCAGTACTTC	CASSAGAHEQYF
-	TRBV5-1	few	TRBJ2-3	TGCGCCAGCAGCATCGACATTCCTTACACAGATACGCAGTATTTT	CASSIDIPYTDTQYF
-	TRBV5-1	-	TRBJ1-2	TGCGCCAGCAGCTTCCAGGATCACTATGGCTACACCTTC	CASSFQDHYGYTF
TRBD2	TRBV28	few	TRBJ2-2	TGTGCCAGCAGTCCGGGACTAGCGGGAGACACCGGGGAGCTGTTTTTT	CASSPGLAGDTGELFF
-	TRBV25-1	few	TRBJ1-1	TGTGCCAGCAGGGAGACAACGAGGGGGACTGAAGCTTTCTTT	CASRETTRGTEAFF
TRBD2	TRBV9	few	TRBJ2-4	TGTGCCAGCAGCCCCCCCTCGGGAGGGGGAGACATTCAGTACTTC	CASSPPSGGGDIQYF
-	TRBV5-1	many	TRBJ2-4	TGCGCCAGCAGCTTGGACGGGCGGCGGAACATTCAGTACTTC	CASSLDGRRNIQYF
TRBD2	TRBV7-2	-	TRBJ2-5	TGTGCCAGCAGCTTAGCAGCGAGCGGGGGGACAGAGACCCAGTACTTC	CASSLAASGGTETQYF
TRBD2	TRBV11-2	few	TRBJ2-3	TGTGCCAGCAGCTTTGTACTAGCGGGCACAGATACGCAGTATTTT	CASSFVLAGTDTQYF
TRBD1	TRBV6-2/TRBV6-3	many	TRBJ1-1	TGTGCCAGCAAGGGGGCGATGACTGAAGCTTTCTTT	CASKGAMTEAFF
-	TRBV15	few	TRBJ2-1	TGTGCCACCAGTGGTTCCTACAATGAGCAGTTCTTC	CATSGSYNEQFF
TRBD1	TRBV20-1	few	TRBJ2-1	TGCAGTGCTAGAAAGACAGGGGTCAAAAACAATGAGCAGTTCTTC	CSARKTGVKNNEQFF